A selection of T cell receptor beta chains follows, all from one sample in a study of T cell repertoires in cytomegalovirus infection. The antigens of these receptors remain unknown. Each CDR3 protein is one row after TCRdb ran MiXCR on the reads. Here the sample spans 750,000 to 950,000 distinct CDR3 sequences, 25% to 35% being singletons. The material sequenced was cultured CD8+ T cells from PBMCs, taken from culture after CMV antigen stimulation. The origin of the receptors is a human donor in good health (CMV status not recorded). Some clones in this sample may be carry-over from other donors' samples. Each CDR3 is given with its conserved first and last residue. A D gene is named only where the DNA matches it firmly. Some rows have no size entry. The others give once, few or many, or a class for an expanded clone.

V	D	size	length	J	CDR3	DNA
TRBV6-1	TRBD1	NA	13	TRBJ2-4	CATRDSEKNIQYF	TGCGCTACGAGGGACAGTGAGAAAAACATTCAGTACTTC
TRBV7-8	NA	many	14	TRBJ2-1	CASTPGSSYNEQFF	TGTGCCAGCACCCCCGGGAGCTCCTACAATGAGCAGTTCTTC
TRBV7-9	NA	NA	15	TRBJ2-1	CASTPSVLDYNEQFF	TGTGCCAGCACCCCCTCCGTCTTAGATTACAATGAGCAGTTCTTC
TRBV15	NA	NA	13	TRBJ2-7	CATSLTGDSEQYF	TGTGCCACCAGCCTCACAGGGGACTCCGAGCAGTACTTC
TRBV2	NA	few	12	TRBJ2-7	CASTKSSYEQYF	TGTGCCAGCACTAAGTCGTCCTACGAGCAGTACTTC
TRBV4-3	TRBD1	few	15	TRBJ1-4	CASSLTRQGYEKLFF	TGCGCCAGCAGCCTCACAAGACAGGGGTATGAAAAACTGTTTTTT
TRBV28	TRBD1	few	14	TRBJ1-1	CASSFWTGNTEAFF	TGTGCCAGCAGTTTCTGGACAGGGAACACTGAAGCTTTCTTT
TRBV7-2	NA	many	17	TRBJ2-2	CASSLTPAAANTGELFF	TGTGCCAGCAGCCTAACCCCGGCAGCGGCGAACACCGGGGAGCTGTTTTTT
TRBV14	NA	NA	17	TRBJ1-2	CASSQVDLISPNYGYTF	TGTGCCAGCAGCCAAGTAGACCTAATAAGCCCCAACTATGGCTACACCTTC
TRBV5-3	NA	NA	8	TRBJ2-5	CASGPEYF	TGTGCCAGCGGGCCGGAGTACTTC
TRBV7-8	NA	many	14	TRBJ1-1	CASSLPGVNLEAFF	TGTGCCAGCAGCCTACCAGGAGTGAACCTTGAAGCTTTCTTT
TRBV2	NA	NA	17	TRBJ2-2	CASSLPQGGRNTGELFF	TGTGCCAGCAGTCTACCCCAGGGTGGTCGAAACACCGGGGAGCTGTTTTTT
TRBV10-3	NA	NA	16	TRBJ2-3	CAISDGLAEYTDTQYF	TGTGCCATCAGTGATGGACTCGCAGAGTACACAGATACGCAGTATTTT
TRBV28	NA	few	14	TRBJ1-6	CASSLRRPLVTLHF	TGTGCCAGCAGTTTAAGACGGCCGCTGGTCACCCTCCACTTT
TRBV11-2	NA	NA	14	TRBJ1-6	CASSVGTGNSPLHF	TGTGCCAGCAGCGTCGGGACTGGGAATTCACCCCTCCACTTT
TRBV12-5	NA	NA	12	TRBJ2-7	CASGLVGGANSF	TGTGCTAGTGGTTTGGTAGGGGGGGCGAACAGCTTC
TRBV20-1	NA	NA	17	TRBJ1-1	CSASFPTGNPWGTEAFF	TGCAGTGCTTCTTTTCCGACAGGCAACCCTTGGGGCACTGAAGCTTTCTTT
TRBV25-1	NA	NA	15	TRBJ2-7	CASSGHGTGAYEQYF	TGTGCCAGCAGTGGGCACGGGACGGGAGCCTACGAGCAGTACTTC
TRBV6-2/TRBV6-3	TRBD2	few	17	TRBJ2-3	CASSYALAGEGTDTQYF	TGTGCCAGCAGTTACGCGCTAGCGGGGGAGGGCACAGATACGCAGTATTTT
TRBV24-1	NA	few	13	TRBJ1-3	CATSDPDENTIYF	TGTGCCACCAGTGATCCAGACGAAAACACCATATATTTT
TRBV13	TRBD2	NA	16	TRBJ2-3	CASSLDPAGLVDTQYF	TGTGCCAGCAGCTTAGATCCAGCGGGGCTTGTAGATACGCAGTATTTT
TRBV2	NA	NA	16	TRBJ2-3	CASSEETREIWDTQYF	TGTGCCAGCAGTGAAGAGACTCGCGAAATTTGGGATACGCAGTATTTT
TRBV18	NA	few	14	TRBJ2-1	CASSLGAPYNEQFF	TGTGCCAGCTCACTGGGGGCTCCCTACAATGAGCAGTTCTTC
TRBV7-3	NA	many	16	TRBJ2-6	CASSLNAATGANVLTF	TGTGCCAGCAGCTTAAACGCTGCCACTGGGGCCAACGTCCTGACTTTC
TRBV7-9	NA	NA	12	TRBJ2-7	CASSLITGEQYF	TGTGCCAGCAGCTTAATTACCGGCGAGCAGTACTTC
TRBV27	NA	NA	14	TRBJ1-2	CASSNVGGYYGYTF	TGTGCCAGCAGCAACGTGGGAGGGTACTACGGCTACACCTTC
TRBV9	NA	few	14	TRBJ1-1	CASSEGGVGTEAFF	TGTGCCAGCAGCGAAGGAGGGGTTGGAACTGAAGCTTTCTTT